What follows is one T cell receptor (beta chain) and its context. This clone's antigen is unknown. No base quality information exists; no much larger clone differs at one position. V is reduced by 0 bases and J by 6 bases, leaving a spacing of 12 bases between them. In the germline V gene, CDR1 corresponds to MGHRA and CDR2 to YSYEKL. CDR3 length: 15 amino acids, cysteine to phenylalanine. Solely the CDR3 DNA is kept, with 45 bases framed from the first base. This entry is derived from a study of blood T cell repertoires in COVID-19 (dated by TCRdb to 2019 to 2021). For context, the study as a whole: Samples from collaborators originated in the United States, Italy and Spain and spanned both the acute and convalescent phases of COVID-19. The repertoires were released in a freely available public database intended as a resource for research on the immune response to SARS-CoV-2. The sample metadata nearly always contained a de-identified subject ID, COVID-19 status, age in years and sex. The dataset comprised deeply sampled blood TCRbeta repertoires from subjects exposed to, actively infected with, or recovered from COVID-19. The material from the prospective study consisted of cDNA or gDNA derived from T cells, B-cell-depleted T cells, or PBMCs. Where HLA class I and class II types were available, the types were taken from metadata supplied by the sample provider, not from assay-based typing. The samples were drawn from the first 160 participants of the ongoing ImmuneRACE study and from 950 to 1,500 subjects provided by 6 global collaborators. General conclusions and limits of the study: Clinical and demographic metadata were provided uncurated, with the amount varying by source and participant.

Enrolling through a virtual design, the prospective study's participants ranged in age from roughly 18 to 95 years and lived across approximately 25 United States geographic areas. In the prospective study, participants were assigned to cohorts based on the clinical history participants reported in a screening survey and a study questionnaire. Exposed participants had been in contact, within 2 weeks of entering the study, with a person who had a PCR-confirmed or clinician-diagnosed case of COVID-19. In the prospective study, mobile phlebotomists collected whole blood, serum and a nasopharyngeal or oropharyngeal swab from each participant. Over an approximately 2-month period, participants in the prospective study had the option of providing additional blood draws and questionnaires. Blood samples from the prospective study were shipped frozen or at room temperature prior to DNA extraction. TCRbeta CDR3 regions were amplified from genomic DNA using the immunoSEQ Assay, a bias-controlled multiplex PCR. In the original analysis: Within the assay, amplification of reference gene primers was used to estimate how many nucleated cells each sample contained. Sequence reads were collapsed and filtered to measure the absolute abundance of every unique TCRbeta CDR3 rearrangement. For each sample, productive Simpson clonality was calculated as the square root of Simpson's diversity index across productive rearrangements. Entries here come from immuneACCESS through TCRdb and include only in-frame sequences with V and J called. Some clones fail to appear in such tables; in the studies checked, an unresolved V gene covers under half of the shortfall, and the cause of the remainder is unknown. The D gene and trimming were derived from the DNA, and the V and J assignments and clone size from that table. The sample table records roughly 230,000 clones; roughly 84% of these occur just once. Of the sample, about 6.9% falls within the top ten clones.

Sequencing was carried out using PBMCs or T cells enriched from blood (not recorded which). This clonotype was obtained from a woman aged 45-59 years who had been exposed to COVID-19. The V gene is TRBV4-1 and the J gene is TRBJ1-5; tentative D gene TRBD1, with 5 bases matching. The DNA reads as follows: TGCGCCAGCAGCCAAGATGGAGGGGAACTTCAGCCCCAGCATTTT. The resulting protein is CASSQDGGELQPQHF.